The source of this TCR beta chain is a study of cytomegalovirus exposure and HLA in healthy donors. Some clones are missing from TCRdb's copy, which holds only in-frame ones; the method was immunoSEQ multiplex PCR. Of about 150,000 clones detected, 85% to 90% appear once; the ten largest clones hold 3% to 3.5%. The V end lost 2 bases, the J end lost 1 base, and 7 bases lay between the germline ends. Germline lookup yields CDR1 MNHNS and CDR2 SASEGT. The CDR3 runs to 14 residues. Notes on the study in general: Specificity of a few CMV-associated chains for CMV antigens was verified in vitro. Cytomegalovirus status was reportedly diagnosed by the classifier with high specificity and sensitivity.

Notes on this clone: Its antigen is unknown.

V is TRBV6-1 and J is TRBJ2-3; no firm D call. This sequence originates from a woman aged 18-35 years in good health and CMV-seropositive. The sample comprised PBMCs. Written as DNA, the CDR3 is TGTGCCAGCAGTGAACGTCTCGGCACAGATACGCAGTATTTT. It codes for CASSERLGTDTQYF.